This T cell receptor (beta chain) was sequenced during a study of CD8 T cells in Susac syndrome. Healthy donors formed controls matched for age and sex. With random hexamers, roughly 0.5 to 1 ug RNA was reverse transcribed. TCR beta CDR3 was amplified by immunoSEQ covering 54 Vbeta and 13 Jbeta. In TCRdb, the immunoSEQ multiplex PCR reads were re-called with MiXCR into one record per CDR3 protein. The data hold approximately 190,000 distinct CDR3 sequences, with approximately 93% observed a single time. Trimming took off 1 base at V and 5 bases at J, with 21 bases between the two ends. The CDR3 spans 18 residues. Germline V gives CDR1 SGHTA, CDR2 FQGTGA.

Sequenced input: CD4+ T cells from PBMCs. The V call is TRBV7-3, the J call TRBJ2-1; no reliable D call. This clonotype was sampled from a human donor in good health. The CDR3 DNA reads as TGTGCCAGCAGCTTAAGGAAGGACCTAGGCAACGCGCACAATGAGCAGTTCTTC. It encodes CASSLRKDLGNAHNEQFF. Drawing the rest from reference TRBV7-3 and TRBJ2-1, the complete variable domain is GAGVSQTPSNKVTEKGKYVELRCDPISGHTALYWYRQSLGQGPEFLIYFQGTGAADDSGLPNDRFFAVRPEGSVSTLKIQRTERGDSAVYLCASSLRKDLGNAHNEQFFGPGTRLTVL.